What follows are 25 T cell receptor beta chains derived from one specimen sequenced in a study of beta chain features in type 1 diabetes. The study reverse transcribed the entire isolated RNA, so it sequenced expressed TCRB transcripts. Here immunoSEQ multiplex PCR was the method, and the copy in TCRdb shows in-frame clones only, minus some. The sample carries 150,000 to 180,000 clones, 8.1% recorded once. Sequenced material: central memory CD4+ T cells from blood. The receptors shown here come from a man aged 18 to 30 in good health.

V gene TRBV7-3 combines with J gene TRBJ2-5; possible D gene TRBD2, 7 bases. The V end lost 0 bases, the J end lost 11 bases, and 13 bases lay between the germline ends. Germline V gene data show CDR1 as SGHTA and CDR2 as FQGTGA. This CDR3 has 13 amino acids. CDR3: CASSLTGGGEQYF. CDR3 DNA: TGTGCCAGCAGCTTAACGGGAGGGGGGGAGCAGTACTTC.

This clone was recorded at least ten times. The chain carries TRBV6-5 and TRBJ2-1; maybe TRBD2 (6 bases). Per germline, CDR1 MNHEY and CDR2 SVGAGI. The CDR3 covers 11 residues. Trimming shortened V by 5 bases and J by 9 bases, and 8 bases separated the two germline ends. CDR3 bases: TGTGCCAGCAGTGGGACTCGTGAGCAGTTCTTC. Its protein is CASSGTREQFF.

This chain connects TRBV11-2 to TRBJ1-1; weak D call: TRBD1 (5 bases). Germline lookup yields CDR1 SGHAT and CDR2 FQNNGV. The CDR3 length is 15 residues. With 3 bases removed from V and 6 bases from J, the gap between germline ends came to 17 bases. CDR3 loop: CASSFISRQGAEAFF. The CDR3 DNA reads as TGTGCCAGCAGCTTCATTAGCCGGCAGGGCGCTGAAGCTTTCTTT. The variable domain in full, with the rest retrieved from reference TRBV11-2 and TRBJ1-1, is EAGVAQSPRYKIIEKRQSVAFWCNPISGHATLYWYQQILGQGPKLLIQFQNNGVVDDSQLPKDRFSAERLKGVDSTLKIQPAKLEDSAVYLCASSFISRQGAEAFFGQGTRLTVV.

This clone was counted a few times. The chain couples TRBV10-3 to TRBJ2-1; 9 bases match TRBD2. The CDR3 extends over 16 amino acids. Per germline, CDR1 ENHRY and CDR2 SYGVKD. V was clipped by 4 bases and J by 0 bases; unmatched bases: 4. The CDR3 DNA reads as TGTGCCATCAGTGCCCGACTAGCGGACTCCTACAATGAGCAGTTCTTC. This sequence encodes CAISARLADSYNEQFF.

This clone has only a few counts. The chain uses TRBV4-2 and TRBJ2-5; perhaps TRBD1 as D (6 bases). The CDR3 has 14 residues. From germline, CDR1 is LGHNA and CDR2 YNFKEQ. The ends were cut back, 3 bases at V and 5 bases at J, with 13 bases in the middle. The CDR3 spells CASSHPGVKETQYF. DNA for the CDR3: TGTGCCAGCAGCCACCCAGGGGTGAAGGAGACCCAGTACTTC.

This clone was found a few times. This chain uses TRBV5-1 with TRBJ2-5; 7 bases agree with TRBD1. Germline trimming cut 4 bases from V and 1 base from J; bases unmatched to any gene: 10. This CDR3 is built from 16 residues. Germline V gene data show CDR1 as SGHRS and CDR2 as YFSETQ. The CDR3 nucleotides are TGCGCCAGCAGCGTGGGACAGATGTTTGGCCAAGAGACCCAGTACTTC. Amino acids: CASSVGQMFGQETQYF.

This chain uses TRBV5-6 with TRBJ2-5, with D possibly being TRBD1 (6 bases). The assigned J gene may be wrong: the sequence end matches TRBJ2-7 better. Germline V gene lookup returns CDR1 SGHDT and CDR2 YYEEEE. This CDR3 is 16 amino acids long. The CDR3 bases are TGTGCCAGCAGCTTGGAAGGGACATCGAGCTCCTACGAGCAGTACTTC. Residues: CASSLEGTSSSYEQYF.

There are a few counts of this clone. This chain links TRBV18 with TRBJ2-3; the D gene is possibly TRBD2 (6 bases). With 8 bases removed from V and 0 bases from J, the gap between germline ends came to 15 bases. Germline V gives CDR1 KGHSH, CDR2 LQKENI. This CDR3 comprises 15 residues. The CDR3 DNA is TGTGCCAGCGCCTCTAGCGCATCTAGCACAGATACGCAGTATTTT. Translation gives CASASSASSTDTQYF. Drawing the rest from reference TRBV18 and TRBJ2-3, the complete variable domain is NAGVMQNPRHLVRRRGQEARLRCSPMKGHSHVYWYRQLPEEGLKFMVYLQKENIIDESGMPKERFSAEFPKEGPSILRIQQVVRGDSAAYFCASASSASSTDTQYFGPGTRLTVL.

This clone occurred a few times. The rearrangement joins TRBV28 to TRBJ2-1, with D maybe TRBD2 (6 bases). This CDR3 comprises 15 residues. Trimming left V 6 bases short and J 2 bases short, with 14 bases between. CDR1 and CDR2 (germline): MDHEN, SYDVKM. CDR3: CASSPLARTYNEQFF. The CDR3 region has the DNA TGTGCCAGCAGCCCTCTAGCGCGAACCTACAATGAGCAGTTCTTC.

This clone was detected a few times. CDR3 sequence: CASSPHRTVNTEAFF. CDR3 coding DNA: TGTGCCAGCAGCCCCCACAGGACCGTGAACACTGAAGCTTTCTTT. The chain employs TRBV9 and TRBJ1-1, with TRBD1 as a possible D gene (5 bases). The CDR3 runs 15 residues. The germline V gene encodes CDR1 SGDLS and CDR2 YYNGEE. V lost 4 bases and J lost 0, with 13 bases in between.

This clone was detected ten times or more. J is TRBJ2-5 and V is TRBV29-1; weak D call: TRBD1 (5 bases). CDR1 SQVTM and CDR2 ANQGSEA come from the germline V gene. Deletions cut 3 bases from V and 0 bases from J, with 8 bases between. CDR3 length equals 13 residues. The CDR3 loop reads CSVDGADQETQYF. The CDR3 DNA reads TGCAGCGTTGATGGGGCAGACCAAGAGACCCAGTACTTC.

This clone was seen a handful of times. V is TRBV9 and J is TRBJ1-2; 8 positions agree with TRBD1. The junction had 8 bases not matched to a gene; V was cut back by 0 bases and J by 7 bases. This CDR3 spans 15 amino acids. From germline, CDR1 is SGDLS and CDR2 YYNGEE. The CDR3 DNA follows: TGTGCCAGCAGCGTAGACCTCAGGGGGCTAGGTGGCTACACCTTC. Amino acids: CASSVDLRGLGGYTF.

The rearrangement joins TRBV7-7 to TRBJ2-3; 11 nucleotides line up with TRBD2. CDR1 and CDR2 from the germline V gene are SSHAT and FNYEAQ (reference sequence). With V trimmed by 4 bases and J by 4 bases, 4 bases remained unmatched. The CDR3 contains 15 residues. Here the CDR3 reads CASSSGLAAPDTQYF. The CDR3 DNA reads TGTGCCAGCAGCTCGGGACTAGCGGCGCCAGATACGCAGTATTTT.

This clone has only a few counts. J is TRBJ2-2 and V is TRBV21-1; the DNA was not used to check the table's D call, TRBD1. TRBV21-1 is a listed pseudogene. The CDR3 totals 17 residues. The CDR3 sequence: CASNYDRGSANTGELFF. The CDR3 DNA reads TGTGCCAGCAACTACGACAGGGGGTCCGCGAACACCGGGGAGCTGTTTTTT.

The rearrangement joins TRBV2 to TRBJ2-7; 8 positions match TRBD1. Germline loops: CDR1 SNHLY, CDR2 FYNNEI. The V segment lost 2 bases and the J segment 4 bases; nucleotides outside the gene matches: 13. The CDR3 is made up of 17 amino acids. Here the CDR3 reads CASSENPPGTGQYEQYF. The CDR3 DNA sequence: TGTGCCAGCAGTGAAAATCCCCCCGGGACAGGCCAATACGAGCAGTACTTC.

The V call is TRBV4-2, the J call TRBJ2-5; TRBD1 aligns across 10 bases. Losses at the gene ends were 4 bases for V and 4 bases for J; bases not matched to a gene: 6. The CDR3 extends over 15 amino acids. Germline CDR1 and CDR2: LGHNA and YNFKEQ. CDR3 loop: CASSPGQGWRETQYF. The CDR3 DNA reads as TGTGCCAGCAGCCCGGGACAGGGGTGGAGAGAGACCCAGTACTTC.

This chain uses TRBV5-1 with TRBJ1-2; 7 bases match TRBD1. Germline CDR1 and CDR2: SGHRS and YFSETQ. After removal of 0 bases from V and 6 bases from J, the junction contained 8 bases not matched to a gene. This CDR3 is 15 amino acids long. The CDR3 spells CASSLAQQGSDGYTF. CDR3 nucleotide sequence: TGCGCCAGCAGCTTGGCCCAACAGGGGTCGGATGGCTACACCTTC.

This clone came up many times. The CDR3 loop reads CASSLQGNNEQFF. The CDR3 nucleotides read TGCGCCAGCAGCTTGCAGGGAAACAATGAGCAGTTCTTC. V is TRBV5-1 and J is TRBJ2-1, with a tentative D call TRBD1 (5 bases). V shed 1 base and J shed 5 bases, with 7 bases lying between them. CDR1 SGHRS and CDR2 YFSETQ come from the germline V gene. CDR3 length equals 13 residues.

This clone was seen repeatedly, ten times or more. The V call is TRBV14, the J call TRBJ2-1; 7 bases are a match to TRBD2. Germline lookup yields CDR1 SGHDN and CDR2 FVKESK. The junction had 9 bases not matched to a gene; V was cut back by 4 bases and J by 3 bases. The CDR3 sequence is 16 residues long. The CDR3, as DNA: TGTGCCAGCAGCCGTGGCGGGAGTTTGTTCTACAATGAGCAGTTCTTC. It encodes CASSRGGSLFYNEQFF.

This clone was observed a handful of times. The chain uses TRBV2 and TRBJ1-2; 8 positions agree with TRBD1. Losses at the gene ends were 2 bases for V and 8 bases for J; bases not matched to a gene: 10. Germline V gene data show CDR1 as SNHLY and CDR2 as FYNNEI. CDR3 length equals 15 residues. CDR3 residues: CASSELGQGAEGYTF. DNA of the CDR3: TGTGCCAGCAGTGAACTGGGGCAGGGGGCTGAGGGCTACACCTTC. Based on the CDR3 plus reference TRBV2 and TRBJ1-2, the full variable domain is EPEVTQTPSHQVTQMGQEVILRCVPISNHLYFYWYRQILGQKVEFLVSFYNNEISEKSEIFDDQFSVERPDGSNFTLKIRSTKLEDSAMYFCASSELGQGAEGYTFGSGTRLTVV.

The V call is TRBV4-1, the J call TRBJ1-3, with D unresolved. CDR1 is MGHRA, CDR2 YSYEKL, per germline. The CDR3 contains 16 residues. V gave up 1 base and J gave up 0 bases, with 10 bases separating them. The CDR3 nucleotides read TGCGCCAGCAGCCAAGCCGAGGAGTACTCTGGAAACACCATATATTTT. As protein: CASSQAEEYSGNTIYF.

The sample holds a few counts of this clone. This chain uses TRBV28 with TRBJ2-5; TRBD2 agrees at 7 bases. The CDR3 runs to 14 residues. With 6 bases clipped from V and 3 bases from J, the junction kept 7 bases outside the gene matches. Germline-derived CDR1 and CDR2 are MDHEN and SYDVKM. The CDR3 spells CASSRDYKEETQYF. CDR3 sequence (DNA): TGTGCCAGCAGCCGGGACTATAAAGAAGAGACCCAGTACTTC.

This clone was seen only a few times. The rearrangement links TRBV2 to TRBJ1-5; TRBD1 agrees at 7 bases. Germline loops: CDR1 SNHLY, CDR2 FYNNEI. V shed 6 bases and J 0 bases; nucleotides not matched to a gene: 5. The CDR3 sequence is 15 residues long. The DNA of the CDR3 is TGTGCCAGCAGAGACGACAGGGCTAGCAATCAGCCCCAGCATTTT. This encodes CASRDDRASNQPQHF.

The gene calls are TRBV9 and TRBJ1-6; D remains ambiguous. V dropped 2 bases and J dropped 9 bases, with 15 bases sitting between them. The CDR3 contains 15 residues. Germline assignment: CDR1 SGDLS and CDR2 YYNGEE. CDR3 sequence reads: CASSVMASGGSPLHF. The DNA of the CDR3 is TGTGCCAGCAGCGTGATGGCCTCCGGCGGTTCACCCCTCCACTTT.

The chain uses TRBV4-2 and TRBJ2-1, with 8 nucleotides matching TRBD2. J was trimmed by 9 bases and V by 3 bases; bases with no gene match: 10. The CDR3 consists of 15 residues. Germline-derived CDR1 and CDR2 are LGHNA and YNFKEQ. The CDR3 region is CASSQQLAGPTEQFF. DNA for the CDR3: TGTGCCAGCAGCCAGCAGTTAGCGGGGCCCACTGAGCAGTTCTTC.